Below are 30 T cell receptor beta chains sequenced from a single sample in a study of T cell responses to AZD1222 COVID-19 vaccine. TCRdb keeps only in-frame clones here, not all; method: immunoSEQ multiplex PCR. Of some 130,000 clones detected, 70% to 90% appear once; the ten largest clones hold 1.5% to 2%. Sequenced here: peripheral blood, sampled on day 0 of AZD1222 vaccination. These receptor sequences come from an adult in good health.

CDR3 amino acids: CASSQELTGAYNEQFF. CDR3 nucleotides: TGTGCCAGCAGCCAAGAGTTGACAGGGGCCTACAATGAGCAGTTCTTC. J is TRBJ2-1 and V is TRBV3-1 (or the pseudogene TRBV3-2); 8 nucleotides align to TRBD1. Germline V gives CDR1 LGHDT, CDR2 YNNKEL (reference sequence). The CDR3 runs to 16 residues. J lost 2 bases, V lost 0 bases, and 3 bases had no gene match.

The chain couples TRBV3-1 (or the pseudogene TRBV3-2) to TRBJ2-1, with TRBD1 matching 8 bases. The CDR3 is made up of 16 amino acids. The germline V gene encodes CDR1 LGHDT and CDR2 YNNKEL (reference sequence). V lost 1 base and J lost 6; bases outside the gene matches: 8. CDR3: CASSQGQGARSNEQFF. CDR3 DNA sequence: TGTGCCAGCAGCCAAGGGCAGGGGGCCCGGTCCAATGAGCAGTTCTTC.

J is TRBJ2-2 and V is TRBV27; 7 bases map to TRBD1. The V gene end was trimmed by 6 bases and the J gene end by 3 bases; junction bases not matched to a gene: 10. The CDR3 has 16 residues. Looked up from germline, CDR1 is MNHEY and CDR2 is SMNVEV (reference sequence). CDR3 sequence reads: CASSLRDRVDTGELFF. The DNA for the CDR3 is TGTGCCAGCAGCCTGAGGGACAGAGTCGACACCGGGGAGCTGTTTTTT.

V and J are TRBV5-5 and TRBJ1-3, with D uncertain. V lost 4 bases and J 8 bases, leaving 10 bases between the germline ends. The CDR3 has 12 amino acids. CDR1 is SGHKS and CDR2 is YYEKEE in the germline V gene (reference sequence). CDR3 amino acids: CASSRSGDTIYF. CDR3 bases: TGTGCCAGCAGCCGATCCGGGGACACCATATATTTT.

The chain joins TRBV6-1 to TRBJ2-7, with 9 bases aligning to TRBD2. Germline CDR1 is MNHNS and CDR2 is SASEGT. V gave up 3 bases and J gave up 2 bases; unmatched junction bases: 2. The CDR3 sequence is 14 residues long. The CDR3 DNA reads TGTGCCAGCAGTGAGGCTAGCGGGACCTACGAGCAGTACTTC. This encodes CASSEASGTYEQYF.

The V call is TRBV15, the J call TRBJ2-5, with D possibly matching TRBD2 (5 bases). Trimming stripped 1 base from V and 4 bases from J, with 10 bases between. This CDR3 comprises 14 residues. Germline V lookup: CDR1 LNHNV, CDR2 YYDKDF (reference sequence). CDR3 loop: CATSRVWTGETQYF. The CDR3, as DNA: TGTGCCACCAGCAGAGTGTGGACTGGAGAGACCCAGTACTTC. The whole variable domain, remainder taken from reference TRBV15 and TRBJ2-5, is DAMVIQNPRYQVTQFGKPVTLSCSQTLNHNVMYWYQQKSSQAPKLLFHYYDKDFNNEADTPDNFQSRRPNTSFCFLDIRSPGLGDTAMYLCATSRVWTGETQYFGPGTRLLVL.

This chain links TRBV29-1 with TRBJ2-6; D is ambiguous. The CDR3 runs 12 residues. Trimming pared 5 bases from V and 3 bases from J, leaving 5 bases between. The germline CDR1 and CDR2 sequences are SQVTM and ANQGSEA. DNA of the CDR3: TGCAGCGTTCTAGGTGGGGCCAACGTCCTGACTTTC. Protein product: CSVLGGANVLTF.

The genes are TRBV19 and TRBJ1-2; 7 bases line up with TRBD1. Looked up from germline, CDR1 is LNHDA and CDR2 is SQIVND (reference sequence). Trimming cost V 2 bases and J 6 bases; bases outside gene matches: 27. The CDR3 has 21 amino acids. This chain's CDR3 is CASSIQAPGQRRQTRANGYTF. In DNA form, the CDR3 reads TGTGCCAGTAGTATACAGGCGCCGGGACAGAGGCGCCAGACTCGAGCTAATGGCTACACCTTC.

V usage is TRBV19 and J usage is TRBJ1-5; 11 bases are shared with TRBD1. The trim removed 3 bases at V and 4 bases at J, leaving 2 bases unmatched. CDR3 length: 15 residues. From germline, CDR1 is LNHDA and CDR2 SQIVND (reference sequence). The CDR3 reads CASSIRDRGNQPQHF. DNA of the CDR3: TGTGCCAGTAGTATCCGGGACAGGGGGAATCAGCCCCAGCATTTT. The full variable domain, with the rest looked up from reference TRBV19 and TRBJ1-5, is DGGITQSPKYLFRKEGQNVTLSCEQNLNHDAMYWYRQDPGQGLRLIYYSQIVNDFQKGDIAEGYSVSREKKESFPLTVTSAQKNPTAFYLCASSIRDRGNQPQHFGDGTRLSIL.

The chain has TRBV6-5 and TRBJ1-2, with D possibly being TRBD1 (6 bases). Germline V CDR1 and CDR2: MNHEY, SVGAGI. The CDR3 runs to 14 residues. V lost 4 bases to trimming and J lost 2 bases, with 11 bases between them. Here the CDR3 reads CASSSDRRNYGYTF. The CDR3 DNA follows: TGTGCCAGCAGTTCCGACAGGAGGAACTATGGCTACACCTTC.

The chain links TRBV3-1 (or the pseudogene TRBV3-2) to TRBJ2-1; 8 positions agree with TRBD2. Germline values: CDR1 LGHDT, CDR2 YNNKEL (reference sequence). The J segment lost 6 bases and the V segment lost 1 base, leaving 5 bases of the junction unmatched. The CDR3 is made up of 15 amino acids. The CDR3, as DNA: TGTGCCAGCAGCCAAGGGGGCGGGACTAGCAATGAGCAGTTCTTC. It codes for CASSQGGGTSNEQFF.

This chain connects TRBV6-5 to TRBJ1-1; weak D call: TRBD1 (6 bases). The V gene's germline CDR1 is MNHEY and CDR2 SVGAGI. The CDR3 is 15 amino acids. The ends were cut back, 5 bases at V and 1 base at J, with 14 bases in the middle. DNA for the CDR3: TGTGCCAGCAGTCTACAGGGTTCCGGGAACACTGAAGCTTTCTTT. Translation gives CASSLQGSGNTEAFF.

This chain uses TRBV28 with TRBJ2-7; 7 positions agree with TRBD2. Germline trimming cut 2 bases from V and 5 bases from J; bases unmatched to any gene: 12. The CDR3 is 16 residues long. The germline V gene encodes CDR1 MDHEN and CDR2 SYDVKM. CDR3 sequence: CASSLVVASGENEQYF. In nucleotides, the CDR3 is TGTGCCAGCAGTTTAGTCGTCGCTAGCGGAGAGAACGAGCAGTACTTC.

The gene calls are TRBV10-3 and TRBJ1-5; D remains unclear. The CDR3 has 16 amino acids. Looked up from germline, CDR1 is ENHRY and CDR2 is SYGVKD. Trimming removed 3 bases from V and 1 base from J, with 13 bases in between. CDR3 in amino acids: CAISDSDRPSNQPQHF. DNA of the CDR3: TGTGCCATCAGTGACTCAGACCGTCCAAGCAATCAGCCCCAGCATTTT.

The chain couples TRBV4-3 to TRBJ2-1; D possibly corresponds to TRBD1 (6 bases). Trimming pared 1 base from V and 7 bases from J, leaving 23 bases between. The germline V gene encodes CDR1 LGHNA and CDR2 YSLEER. CDR3 length: 18 amino acids. The CDR3 loop reads CASSQVRGRAGEGNEQFF. The CDR3 DNA reads as TGCGCCAGCAGCCAAGTCAGGGGTAGGGCAGGGGAAGGAAATGAGCAGTTCTTC.

The rearrangement joins TRBV27 to TRBJ2-7; no clear D gene. The CDR3 consists of 15 residues. Per germline, CDR1 MNHEY and CDR2 SMNVEV (reference sequence). V dropped 6 bases and J dropped 2 bases, with 17 bases sitting between them. The CDR3 reads CASSPLFLNAYEQYF. CDR3 in DNA: TGTGCCAGCAGCCCCCTGTTCCTTAACGCCTACGAGCAGTACTTC.

The chain joins TRBV5-1 to TRBJ1-5; D not certain. The CDR3 extends over 14 amino acids. Per germline, CDR1 SGHRS and CDR2 YFSETQ. Trimming took 0 bases from V and 3 from J, leaving 7 bases between them. The CDR3 nucleotides read TGCGCCAGCAGCTTGGGTCAGCCCAATCAGCCCCAGCATTTT. Translated: CASSLGQPNQPQHF.

This chain joins TRBV21-1 and TRBJ2-3; the DNA was not used to check the table's D call, TRBD2. TRBV21-1 represents a pseudogene. This CDR3 region has 15 residues. The CDR3 coding sequence is TGTGCCAGCAGATTGACTAGCGGGGGGAGGGATACGCAGTATTTT. Amino acids: CASRLTSGGRDTQYF.

This chain uses TRBV6-2 or TRBV6-3 with TRBJ1-5, with D unresolved. The CDR3 is 14 amino acids. V was cut by 5 bases and J by 5 bases, with 13 bases left in between. The germline V gene encodes CDR1 MNHEY and CDR2 SVGEGT. CDR3: CASSIPTGDQPQHF. DNA of the CDR3: TGTGCCAGCAGTATACCGACGGGAGATCAGCCCCAGCATTTT.

V is TRBV15 and J is TRBJ1-6, with D possibly matching TRBD1 (5 bases). The V gene lost 5 bases and the J gene lost 9 bases, with 14 bases spanning the gap. Per germline, CDR1 LNHNV and CDR2 YYDKDF (reference sequence). This CDR3 spans 14 amino acids. The CDR3 DNA is TGTGCCACCAGCTTAAACCGTGGGGGTTCACCCCTCCACTTT. The encoded protein is CATSLNRGGSPLHF.

In this sample, this clone turned up once. The rearrangement links TRBV12-3 or TRBV12-4 to TRBJ2-2; D not resolved. This CDR3 is built from 13 residues. The V gene lost 9 bases and the J gene lost 6 bases, with 14 bases spanning the gap. CDR3 residues: CASGWARAGELFF. In nucleotides, the CDR3 is TGTGCCAGTGGGTGGGCCCGGGCCGGGGAGCTGTTTTTT.

The chain is built from TRBV5-1 and TRBJ2-4; D is unresolved. Trimming took 4 bases from V and 9 from J, leaving 11 bases between them. From germline, CDR1 is SGHRS and CDR2 YFSETQ. The length of the CDR3 is 12 residues. CDR3 region: CASSPDVSIQYF. CDR3 in DNA: TGCGCCAGCAGCCCGGACGTTAGCATTCAGTACTTC.

The rearrangement uses TRBV6-4 and TRBJ2-2; D unclear. Germline CDR1 MRHNA, CDR2 SNTAGT. This CDR3 has 14 amino acids. The germline V and J ends were trimmed by 4 bases and 0 bases, with 6 bases remaining between them. Here the CDR3 reads CASSGSPNTGELFF. For the CDR3, the DNA is TGTGCCAGCAGTGGTTCCCCGAACACCGGGGAGCTGTTTTTT.

The chain carries TRBV10-3 and TRBJ1-6; no reliable D call. Trimming took 8 bases from V and 16 from J, leaving 18 bases between them. This CDR3 comprises 12 residues. Germline assignment: CDR1 ENHRY and CDR2 SYGVKD. CDR3 sequence: CAISGRGQILHF. In DNA form, the CDR3 reads TGTGCCATCTCAGGACGAGGTCAGATACTCCACTTT.

J is TRBJ1-2 and V is TRBV12-5; tentative D call: TRBD1 (5 bases). The V gene's germline CDR1 is LGHNT and CDR2 FRNRAP. V gave up 10 bases and J gave up 8 bases, with 20 bases separating them. The CDR3 runs to 13 residues. The chain's CDR3 is CATQASEGPGYTF. DNA for the CDR3: TGTGCTACCCAGGCGTCCGAGGGGCCCGGCTACACCTTC. Full variable domain (remainder filled in from reference TRBV12-5 and TRBJ1-2): DARVTQTPRHKVTEMGQEVTMRCQPILGHNTVFWYRQTMMQGLELLAYFRNRAPLDDSGMPKDRFSAEMPDATLATLKIQPSEPRDSAVYFCATQASEGPGYTFGSGTRLTVV.

A remark on this clone: This same CDR3 is encoded by further DNA sequences in the sample. The gene calls are TRBV6-5 and TRBJ1-1; D ambiguous. With 0 bases removed from V and 0 bases from J, the gap between germline ends came to 5 bases. The CDR3 is 14 residues long. From germline, CDR1 is MNHEY and CDR2 SVGAGI. The CDR3 DNA reads as TGTGCCAGCAGTTACTCGTCACTGAACACTGAAGCTTTCTTT. It translates to CASSYSSLNTEAFF.

The V gene is TRBV6-5, the J gene TRBJ2-7; TRBD2 agrees at 8 bases. V lost 4 bases and J lost 6; bases outside the gene matches: 8. Germline CDR1 reads MNHEY; CDR2 reads SVGAGI. The CDR3 sequence is 14 residues long. This CDR3 is CASSFLGRGGEQYF. DNA for the CDR3: TGTGCCAGCAGTTTCCTCGGCCGGGGGGGCGAGCAGTACTTC.

This clone is a singleton in its sample. V usage is TRBV5-8 and J usage is TRBJ1-5, with D possibly TRBD1 on 5 matching bases. This CDR3 has 15 residues. Germline V gene sequence: CDR1 SGHTS, CDR2 YDEGEE. Trimming took 4 bases from V and 0 from J, leaving 11 bases between them. CDR3 in amino acids: CASSLADSSNQPQHF. The DNA for the CDR3 is TGTGCCAGCAGCCTAGCCGACAGTAGCAATCAGCCCCAGCATTTT.

This clone has only one observation. The rearrangement joins TRBV6-2 or TRBV6-3 to TRBJ1-6; D remains ambiguous. The V and J ends lost 6 bases and 8 bases respectively, with 8 bases between them. Germline V CDR1 and CDR2: MNHEY, SVGEGT. This CDR3 is built from 12 residues. CDR3 DNA sequence: TGTGCCAGCAGCCCCCCGGATTCACCCCTCCACTTT. This codes for CASSPPDSPLHF.

V is TRBV11-2 and J is TRBJ2-2; D not resolved. Germline lookup yields CDR1 SGHAT and CDR2 FQNNGV. Trimming cost V 3 bases and J 3 bases, with 17 bases left between them. The CDR3 spans 17 residues. CDR3 sequence: CASSFIRSRTHTGELFF. CDR3 in DNA: TGTGCCAGCAGCTTTATCCGTAGCCGAACCCACACCGGGGAGCTGTTTTTT.